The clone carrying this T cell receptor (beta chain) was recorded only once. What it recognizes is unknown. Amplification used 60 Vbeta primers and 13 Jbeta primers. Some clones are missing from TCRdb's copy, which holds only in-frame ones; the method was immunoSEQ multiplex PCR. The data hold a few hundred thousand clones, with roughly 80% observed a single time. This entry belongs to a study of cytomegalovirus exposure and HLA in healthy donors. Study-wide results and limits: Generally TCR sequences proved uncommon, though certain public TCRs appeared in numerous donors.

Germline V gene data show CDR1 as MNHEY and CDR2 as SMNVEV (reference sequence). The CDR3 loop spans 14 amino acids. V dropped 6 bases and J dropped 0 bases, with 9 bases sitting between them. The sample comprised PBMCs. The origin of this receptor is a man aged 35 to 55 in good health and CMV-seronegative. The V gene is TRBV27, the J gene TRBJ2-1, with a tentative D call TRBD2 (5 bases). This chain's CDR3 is CASSHGGSYNEQFF. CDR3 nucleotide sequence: TGTGCCAGCAGCCATGGAGGCTCCTACAATGAGCAGTTCTTC.